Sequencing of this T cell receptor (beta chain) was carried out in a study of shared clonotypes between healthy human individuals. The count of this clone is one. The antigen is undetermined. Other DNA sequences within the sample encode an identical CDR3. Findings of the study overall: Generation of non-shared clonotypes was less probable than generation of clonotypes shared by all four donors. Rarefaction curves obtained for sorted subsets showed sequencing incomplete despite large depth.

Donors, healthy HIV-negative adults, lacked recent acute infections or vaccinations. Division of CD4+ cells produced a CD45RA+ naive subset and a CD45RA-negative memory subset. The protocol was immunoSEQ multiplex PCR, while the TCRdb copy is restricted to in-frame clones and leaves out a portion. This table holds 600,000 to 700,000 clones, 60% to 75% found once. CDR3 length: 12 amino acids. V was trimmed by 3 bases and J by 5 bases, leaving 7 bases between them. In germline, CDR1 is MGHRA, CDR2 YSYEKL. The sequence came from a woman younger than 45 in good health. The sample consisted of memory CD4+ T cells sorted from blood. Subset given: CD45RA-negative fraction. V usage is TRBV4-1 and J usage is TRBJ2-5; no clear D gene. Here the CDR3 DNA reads TGCGCCAGCAGCCAGCCCGGGGAGACCCAGTACTTC. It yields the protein CASSQPGETQYF.